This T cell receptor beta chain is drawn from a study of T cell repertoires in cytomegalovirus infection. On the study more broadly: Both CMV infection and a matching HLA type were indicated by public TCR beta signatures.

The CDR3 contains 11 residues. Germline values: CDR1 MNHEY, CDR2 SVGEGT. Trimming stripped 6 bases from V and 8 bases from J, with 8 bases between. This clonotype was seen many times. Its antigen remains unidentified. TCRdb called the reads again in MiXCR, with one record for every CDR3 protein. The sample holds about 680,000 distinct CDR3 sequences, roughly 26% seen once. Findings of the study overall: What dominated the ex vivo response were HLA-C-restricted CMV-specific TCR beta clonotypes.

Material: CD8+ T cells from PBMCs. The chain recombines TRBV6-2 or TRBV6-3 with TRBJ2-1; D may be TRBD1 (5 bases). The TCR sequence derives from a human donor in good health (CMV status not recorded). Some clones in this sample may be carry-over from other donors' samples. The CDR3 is CASRTAYEQFF. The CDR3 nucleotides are TGTGCCAGCAGGACAGCGTATGAGCAGTTCTTC.